Listed below are T cell receptor beta chains from one sample, sequenced in a study of control samples from healthy donors and cancer patients. Assay used: immunoSEQ multiplex PCR; TCRdb lists only in-frame clones, some missing. In the table there are 130,000 to 150,000 clones, 70% to 90% of which are singletons. Sequencing used blood. These receptors were obtained from a woman aged 25 to 39 in good health. CDR3s include the opening cysteine and the closing phenylalanine or tryptophan. Fields, in order: J gene, D gene, V gene, clone size, CDR3 DNA, CDR3 protein. The D gene is left open where the match is weak. A clone size is listed for some rows: how often the clone was seen (once, few, many), or a class if it is expanded.

j_gene: TRBJ2-7
d_gene: TRBD2
v_gene: TRBV18
abundance: NA
CDR3nt: TGTGCCAGCTCCCCCGGAGGAGCGGGAGAGGGAGAGCAGTACTTC
CDR3aa: CASSPGGAGEGEQYF

j_gene: TRBJ1-5
d_gene: NA
v_gene: TRBV29-1
abundance: NA
CDR3nt: TGCAGCGTTGCTGACGGGGCAAATCAGCCCCAGCATTTT
CDR3aa: CSVADGANQPQHF

j_gene: TRBJ1-1
d_gene: TRBD1
v_gene: TRBV20-1
abundance: NA
CDR3nt: TGCAGTGCCGACAGGGGGACTGAAGCTTTCTTT
CDR3aa: CSADRGTEAFF

j_gene: TRBJ2-3
d_gene: TRBD2
v_gene: TRBV24-1
abundance: NA
CDR3nt: TGTGCCACCAGTGATCTAGCGGGAGCAGGAGATACGCAGTATTTT
CDR3aa: CATSDLAGAGDTQYF

j_gene: TRBJ1-5
d_gene: NA
v_gene: TRBV7-2
abundance: NA
CDR3nt: TGTGCCAGCAGCTTAGTACCAGGGAGCAATCAGCCCCAGCATTTT
CDR3aa: CASSLVPGSNQPQHF

j_gene: TRBJ2-3
d_gene: NA
v_gene: TRBV5-4
abundance: NA
CDR3nt: TGTGCCAGCAGTTTTGCGGCGATGGGACGAAGCACAGATACGCAGTATTTT
CDR3aa: CASSFAAMGRSTDTQYF

j_gene: TRBJ2-7
d_gene: NA
v_gene: TRBV16
abundance: NA
CDR3nt: TGTGCCAGCAGCCAAAAGGGACTCATGAGCTCCTACGAGCAGTACTTC
CDR3aa: CASSQKGLMSSYEQYF

j_gene: TRBJ2-7
d_gene: TRBD1
v_gene: TRBV5-1
abundance: NA
CDR3nt: TGCGCCAGCAGCCTCTACATCCGGGACAGCTCCTACGAGCAGTACTTC
CDR3aa: CASSLYIRDSSYEQYF

j_gene: TRBJ2-5
d_gene: NA
v_gene: TRBV2
abundance: NA
CDR3nt: TGTGCCAGCAGTGAGGTCTTCGGGGAGACCCAGTACTTC
CDR3aa: CASSEVFGETQYF

j_gene: TRBJ2-1
d_gene: TRBD2
v_gene: TRBV7-7
abundance: NA
CDR3nt: TGTGCCAGCAGCTTAGGGATAGCGGGGACCTACAATGAGCAGTTCTTC
CDR3aa: CASSLGIAGTYNEQFF

j_gene: TRBJ1-2
d_gene: NA
v_gene: TRBV12-3/TRBV12-4
abundance: few
CDR3nt: TGTGCCAGCAGTTTAGTGGTGGATGGCTACACCTTC
CDR3aa: CASSLVVDGYTF

j_gene: TRBJ2-3
d_gene: NA
v_gene: TRBV7-2
abundance: NA
CDR3nt: TGTGCCAGCAGCTTAGGAGGGTCCGGGGAGGCAGATACGCAGTATTTT
CDR3aa: CASSLGGSGEADTQYF

j_gene: TRBJ1-1
d_gene: NA
v_gene: TRBV3-1/TRBV3-2
abundance: NA
CDR3nt: TGTGCCAGCAGCCAAGAGAAGGGTAGTACTGAAGCTTTCTTT
CDR3aa: CASSQEKGSTEAFF

j_gene: TRBJ1-2
d_gene: TRBD1
v_gene: TRBV19
abundance: once
CDR3nt: TGTGCCAGAGACCAGGAACCGACAGGGTGGGGCTACACCTTC
CDR3aa: CARDQEPTGWGYTF

j_gene: TRBJ1-3
d_gene: NA
v_gene: TRBV5-6
abundance: NA
CDR3nt: TGTGCCAGCAGCTTGCCGGTCGGCCCAGGGAACACCATATATTTT
CDR3aa: CASSLPVGPGNTIYF

j_gene: TRBJ2-2
d_gene: NA
v_gene: TRBV10-3
abundance: once
CDR3nt: TGTGCCATCAGTGAGTCTGCCCAGGGAGCGGCGAACACCGGGGAGCTGTTTTTT
CDR3aa: CAISESAQGAANTGELFF

j_gene: TRBJ2-3
d_gene: NA
v_gene: TRBV5-5
abundance: once
CDR3nt: TGTGCCAGCAGCTTGGGAGGCGGCAGCACAGATACGCAGTATTTT
CDR3aa: CASSLGGGSTDTQYF

j_gene: TRBJ2-3
d_gene: NA
v_gene: TRBV2
abundance: NA
CDR3nt: TGTGCCAGCTTAGCAGCGAGTGCAGATACGCAGTATTTT
CDR3aa: CASLAASADTQYF

j_gene: TRBJ1-5
d_gene: TRBD1
v_gene: TRBV27
abundance: NA
CDR3nt: TGTGCCAGCAGGTCCCTGGGGACAGGGGGGGATAGCAATCAGCCCCAGCATTTT
CDR3aa: CASRSLGTGGDSNQPQHF

j_gene: TRBJ1-2
d_gene: TRBD1
v_gene: TRBV29-1
abundance: NA
CDR3nt: TGCAGCGTCCAGGACGGCACTCGGACAGGTGGCTACACCTTC
CDR3aa: CSVQDGTRTGGYTF

j_gene: TRBJ1-5
d_gene: TRBD1
v_gene: TRBV10-3
abundance: NA
CDR3nt: TGTGCCATCAGCCCCGGGACAGGTGATCAGCCCCAGCATTTT
CDR3aa: CAISPGTGDQPQHF

j_gene: TRBJ2-5
d_gene: NA
v_gene: TRBV2
abundance: NA
CDR3nt: TGTGCCAGCAAGCGGGTTCCAGAGACCCAGTACTTC
CDR3aa: CASKRVPETQYF

j_gene: TRBJ2-7
d_gene: NA
v_gene: TRBV14
abundance: NA
CDR3nt: TGTGCCAGCAGCCAGGAGGAGCCGGGGGAGCAGTACTTC
CDR3aa: CASSQEEPGEQYF

j_gene: TRBJ2-7
d_gene: TRBD2
v_gene: TRBV5-1
abundance: NA
CDR3nt: TGCGCCAGCAGCTTGGCCGGGGGACTAGCGGGAGGTTATTCGGTCTTC
CDR3aa: CASSLAGGLAGGYSVF

j_gene: TRBJ1-2
d_gene: NA
v_gene: TRBV5-1
abundance: NA
CDR3nt: TGCGCCAGCAGCTTCGAGGGTACCTATGGCTACACCTTC
CDR3aa: CASSFEGTYGYTF

j_gene: TRBJ1-1
d_gene: NA
v_gene: TRBV9
abundance: NA
CDR3nt: TGTGCCAGCAGCGGAGGACGAACCTCGCAGGGTGAAGCTTTCTTT
CDR3aa: CASSGGRTSQGEAFF

j_gene: TRBJ1-6
d_gene: NA
v_gene: TRBV18
abundance: NA
CDR3nt: TGTGCCAGCTCACCACCCACAGGGCGGAATTCACCCCTCCACTTT
CDR3aa: CASSPPTGRNSPLHF

j_gene: TRBJ1-1
d_gene: NA
v_gene: TRBV29-1
abundance: NA
CDR3nt: TGCAGCGTTGAAGATCTTCTTACGCGTCAGGGCCCGAAAGCTTTCTTT
CDR3aa: CSVEDLLTRQGPKAFF

j_gene: TRBJ2-3
d_gene: TRBD1
v_gene: TRBV20-1
abundance: NA
CDR3nt: TGCAGTGCTAGTTCCGAGACAGGGCGCACAGATACGCAGTATTTT
CDR3aa: CSASSETGRTDTQYF

j_gene: TRBJ2-7
d_gene: TRBD1
v_gene: TRBV2
abundance: NA
CDR3nt: TGTGCCACCGGCAAGGGACAGGGGATTTACGAGCAGTACTTC
CDR3aa: CATGKGQGIYEQYF

j_gene: TRBJ2-7
d_gene: NA
v_gene: TRBV28
abundance: NA
CDR3nt: TGTGCCAGCAGTTCCAGCGGTGCCGCCCCCTACGAGCAGTACTTC
CDR3aa: CASSSSGAAPYEQYF

j_gene: TRBJ2-7
d_gene: NA
v_gene: TRBV7-9
abundance: NA
CDR3nt: TGTGCCAGCAGCCTAGAGGAGTCCTACGAGCAGTACTTC
CDR3aa: CASSLEESYEQYF

j_gene: TRBJ1-4
d_gene: NA
v_gene: TRBV30
abundance: NA
CDR3nt: TGTGCCTGGAGGGAGGGTGAAAAACTGTTTTTT
CDR3aa: CAWREGEKLFF

j_gene: TRBJ1-5
d_gene: TRBD1
v_gene: TRBV29-1
abundance: NA
CDR3nt: TGCAGCGCCAGGACAGGGGAAAGCAATCAGCCCCAGCATTTT
CDR3aa: CSARTGESNQPQHF

j_gene: TRBJ1-1
d_gene: NA
v_gene: TRBV7-3
abundance: once
CDR3nt: TGTGCCAGCAGCTTAACGCCCCTCACTGAAGCTTTCTTT
CDR3aa: CASSLTPLTEAFF

j_gene: TRBJ1-1
d_gene: NA
v_gene: TRBV14
abundance: NA
CDR3nt: TGTGCCAGCAGCCCCGACCGACTCGGCGCTGAAGCTTTCTTT
CDR3aa: CASSPDRLGAEAFF

j_gene: TRBJ2-7
d_gene: TRBD2
v_gene: TRBV2
abundance: NA
CDR3nt: TGTGCCAGCAGCTCAACTAGCGGGAGGGCCAACGAGCAGTACTTC
CDR3aa: CASSSTSGRANEQYF

j_gene: TRBJ2-5
d_gene: NA
v_gene: TRBV5-1
abundance: NA
CDR3nt: TGCGCCAGCAGCTTGGACGGAGCGGGTGGGGAGACCCAGTACTTC
CDR3aa: CASSLDGAGGETQYF

j_gene: TRBJ2-7
d_gene: TRBD2
v_gene: TRBV11-1
abundance: NA
CDR3nt: TGTGCCAGCAGCAGACTAGCGGGAGGGTCCTACGAGCAGTACTTC
CDR3aa: CASSRLAGGSYEQYF

j_gene: TRBJ1-5
d_gene: NA
v_gene: TRBV29-1
abundance: once
CDR3nt: TGCAGCGTGGCAACAGGGTTCAATCAGCCCCAGCATTTT
CDR3aa: CSVATGFNQPQHF

j_gene: TRBJ2-3
d_gene: NA
v_gene: TRBV4-2
abundance: NA
CDR3nt: TGTGCCAGCAGCCAAGGGGCGGCTAGCACAGATACGCAGTATTTT
CDR3aa: CASSQGAASTDTQYF